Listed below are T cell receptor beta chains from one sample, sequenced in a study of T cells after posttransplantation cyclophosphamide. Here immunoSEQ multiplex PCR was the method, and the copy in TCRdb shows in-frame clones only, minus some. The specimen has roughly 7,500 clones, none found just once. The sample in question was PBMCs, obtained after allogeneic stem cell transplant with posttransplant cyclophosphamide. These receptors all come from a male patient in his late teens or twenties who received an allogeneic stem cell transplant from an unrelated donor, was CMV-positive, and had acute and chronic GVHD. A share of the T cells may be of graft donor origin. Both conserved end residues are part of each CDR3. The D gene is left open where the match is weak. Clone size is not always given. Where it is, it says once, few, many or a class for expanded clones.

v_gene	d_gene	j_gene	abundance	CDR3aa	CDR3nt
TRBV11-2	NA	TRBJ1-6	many	CASSFGTFPDSPLHF	TGTGCCAGCAGCTTCGGGACTTTCCCCGATTCACCCCTCCACTTT
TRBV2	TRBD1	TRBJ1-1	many	CASSEAEDRELPDTEAFF	TGTGCCAGCAGTGAAGCTGAAGACAGGGAGCTTCCCGACACTGAAGCTTTCTTT
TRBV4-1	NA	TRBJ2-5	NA	CASSRRQGGTGFQETQYF	TGCGCCAGCAGCCGGCGACAGGGCGGGACGGGGTTCCAAGAGACCCAGTACTTC
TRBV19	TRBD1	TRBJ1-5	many	CASRSGQGTGGQPQHF	TGTGCCAGTAGGTCAGGACAGGGGACGGGGGGTCAGCCCCAGCATTTT
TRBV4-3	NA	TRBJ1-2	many	CASSQDDPGLTHGYTF	TGCGCCAGCAGCCAAGATGATCCGGGATTAACGCATGGCTACACCTTC
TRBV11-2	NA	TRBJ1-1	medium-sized	CASSPRGAFMNTEAFF	TGTGCCAGCAGCCCCCGGGGGGCATTCATGAACACTGAAGCTTTCTTT
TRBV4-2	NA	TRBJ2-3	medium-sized	CASSQGREGTDTQYF	TGTGCCAGCAGCCAGGGCAGGGAGGGCACAGATACGCAGTATTTT
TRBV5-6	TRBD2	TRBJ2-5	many	CASSSLAGGQETQYF	TGTGCCAGCAGCTCCCTAGCGGGGGGCCAGGAGACCCAGTACTTC
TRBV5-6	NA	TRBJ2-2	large	CASSLSPGELFF	TGTGCCAGCAGCTTATCTCCCGGGGAGCTGTTTTTT
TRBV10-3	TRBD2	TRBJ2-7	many	CAIKGAGGHEQYF	TGTGCCATCAAAGGAGCGGGGGGGCACGAGCAGTACTTC
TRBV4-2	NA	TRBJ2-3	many	CASSQVELSSTDTQYF	TGTGCCAGCAGCCAAGTCGAACTTTCTAGCACAGATACGCAGTATTTT
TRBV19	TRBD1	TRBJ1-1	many	CASSSGQGSTEAFF	TGTGCCAGTAGTTCGGGACAGGGAAGCACTGAAGCTTTCTTT
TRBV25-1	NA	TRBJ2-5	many	CASRSLIWEETQYF	TGTGCCAGCAGGTCCCTTATCTGGGAGGAGACCCAGTACTTC
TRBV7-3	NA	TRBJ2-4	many	CASSSSGSKNIQYF	TGTGCCAGCAGCTCCAGCGGATCCAAAAACATTCAGTACTTC
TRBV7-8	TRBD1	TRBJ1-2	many	CASILGVRGTGFYTF	TGTGCCAGCATTTTAGGGGTCCGCGGGACAGGTTTCTACACCTTC
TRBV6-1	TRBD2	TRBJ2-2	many	CASSEGGLAGGRYSGELFF	TGTGCCAGCAGTGAAGGGGGACTAGCGGGGGGGCGGTATTCCGGGGAGCTGTTTTTT
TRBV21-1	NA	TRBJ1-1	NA	CASSKGRSGKNTEAFF	TGTGCCAGCAGCAAAGGTAGGTCAGGGAAAAACACTGAAGCTTTCTTT